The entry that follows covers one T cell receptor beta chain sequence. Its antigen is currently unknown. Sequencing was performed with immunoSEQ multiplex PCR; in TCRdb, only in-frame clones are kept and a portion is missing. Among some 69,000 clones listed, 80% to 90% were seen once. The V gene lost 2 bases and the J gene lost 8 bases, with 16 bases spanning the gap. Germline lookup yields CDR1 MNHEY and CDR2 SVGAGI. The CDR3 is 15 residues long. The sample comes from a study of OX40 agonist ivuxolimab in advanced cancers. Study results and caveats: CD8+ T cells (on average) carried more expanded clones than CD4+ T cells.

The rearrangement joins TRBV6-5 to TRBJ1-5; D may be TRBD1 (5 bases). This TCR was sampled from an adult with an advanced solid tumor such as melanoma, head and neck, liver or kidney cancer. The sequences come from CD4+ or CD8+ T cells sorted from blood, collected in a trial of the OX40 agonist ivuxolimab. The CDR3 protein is CASSYRSSGREPQHF. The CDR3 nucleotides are TGTGCCAGCAGTTACCGGTCTTCAGGGAGGGAGCCCCAGCATTTT.